This paragraph reports one T cell receptor (beta chain). The data belong to a study of blood T cell repertoires in COVID-19. Study in general: T cells, B-cell-depleted T cells, or PBMCs supplied cDNA or gDNA.

Per the germline V gene, CDR1 is SQVTM and CDR2 is ANQGSEA. CDR3 length: 15 residues. J lost 5 bases, V lost 1 base, and 10 bases had no gene match. Using immunoSEQ multiplex PCR, the repertoire was profiled, and TCRdb retains in-frame clones only, with some absent. The sample lists some 120,000 clones, about 74% occurring once. The gene calls are TRBV29-1 and TRBJ1-2; 7 nucleotides align to TRBD1. The material sequenced was peripheral blood. The receptor's source is a human donor in a cohort sampled during active COVID-19. The CDR3 loop is CSVEVGRTGNYGYTF. The CDR3 region has the DNA TGCAGCGTTGAAGTGGGCCGGACAGGAAATTATGGCTACACCTTC.